The 2 T cell receptor beta chains presented below share a single source sample, sequenced in a study of shared clonotypes between healthy human individuals. Profiling relied on immunoSEQ multiplex PCR, and the TCRdb table lists in-frame clones only, not all of them. There are more than 2 million clones in the sample; 90% to 97% occur only once, and roughly 0.13% lies in the top ten. Sequencing was performed on naive CD4+ T cells sorted from blood. Sample subset: CD45RA+ positively selected. The source is a man between 18 and 35 years old in good health.

In this sample, this clone turned up once. The rearrangement uses TRBV25-1 and TRBJ2-7; D unclear. CDR1 is MGHDK and CDR2 is SYGVNS in the germline V gene. Trimming took off 3 bases at V and 2 bases at J, with 20 bases between the two ends. The length of the CDR3 is 17 residues. The CDR3 sequence: CASSELFGGRRPYEQYF. In nucleotides, the CDR3 is TGTGCCAGCAGTGAGCTTTTTGGCGGCAGGCGACCCTACGAGCAGTACTTC.

The chain has TRBV29-1 and TRBJ2-7; D may be TRBD2 (5 bases). Trimming removed 8 bases from V and 7 bases from J, with 30 bases in between. This CDR3 contains 16 residues. The germline V gene encodes CDR1 SQVTM and CDR2 ANQGSEA. The CDR3 region is CSISRGNDGWMREQYF. The CDR3 DNA sequence: TGCAGCATTTCTAGAGGGAATGATGGGTGGATGCGGGAGCAGTACTTC.